These T cell receptor beta chains were read from a single sample in a study of identical twins. TCRdb redid the calling of the 5' RACE reads with MiXCR, one entry per CDR3 protein. Among approximately 680,000 distinct CDR3 sequences listed, roughly 6.6% were seen once. This sample was also put to use in a study of yellow fever vaccine responses in identical twins.

Sequenced input: PBMCs. The source is a woman aged 18-29 years in good health. CDR3s include the opening cysteine and the closing phenylalanine or tryptophan. D genes are given only for firm matches. Clone size, where shown, is once, few, many, or a class for clones that have expanded.

v_call	j_call	d_call	clone_size	cdr3_nt	cdr3_aa
TRBV12-3/TRBV12-4	TRBJ2-6	.	few	TGTGCCAGCAGCCGGGACGGATTTAGCTCTGGGGCCAACGTCCTGACTTTC	CASSRDGFSSGANVLTF
TRBV10-3	TRBJ1-1	.	few	TGTGCCATCAGTGACCGGGGACGGAAGAACACTGAAGCTTTCTTT	CAISDRGRKNTEAFF
TRBV9	TRBJ1-5	.	few	TGTGCCAGCAGCGTAGCCAGCTGGGATCAGCCCCAGCATTTT	CASSVASWDQPQHF
TRBV18	TRBJ2-5	TRBD2	.	TGTGCCAGCTCACCGACTAGCGGGTACCAAGAGACCCAGTACTTC	CASSPTSGYQETQYF
TRBV3-1	TRBJ2-2	.	few	TGTGCCAGCAGCCAGGGAGTTCGTACGGCCGGGGAGCTGTTTTTT	CASSQGVRTAGELFF
TRBV27	TRBJ2-2	TRBD1	.	TGTGCCAGCAGTTCCTTTGGACAGGGGAACACCGGGGAGCTGTTTTTT	CASSSFGQGNTGELFF
TRBV7-9	TRBJ2-7	TRBD2	.	TGTGCCAGCAGCTCAATAGCGGGAGCTCGCCGCGAGCAGTACTTC	CASSSIAGARREQYF
TRBV10-3	TRBJ2-2	.	.	TGTGCCATCAGTGAGTTCAAATCCGGGGAGCTGTTTTTT	CAISEFKSGELFF
TRBV5-1	TRBJ1-2	.	.	TGCGCCAGCAGCTTGTTTGGGGACTATGGCTACACCTTC	CASSLFGDYGYTF
TRBV12-3/TRBV12-4	TRBJ1-2	.	many	TGTGCCAGCAGTTTGTTGGGCGTAGTTGGCTACACCTTC	CASSLLGVVGYTF
TRBV10-3	TRBJ2-3	.	.	TGTGCCATCAGTGAGTCGAAGGTCGCTAGCACAGATACGCAGTATTTT	CAISESKVASTDTQYF
TRBV15	TRBJ2-5	TRBD2	.	TGTGCCACCAGCAGAGATGCGGGAGGGGTTGAGACCCAGTACTTC	CATSRDAGGVETQYF
TRBV6-8	TRBJ2-1	.	.	TGTGCCAGCACGTGGGAAACCTACAATGAGCAGTTCTTC	CASTWETYNEQFF
TRBV20-1	TRBJ2-3	.	many	TGCAGTGCCAGACGGGGGAACACAGATACGCAGTATTTT	CSARRGNTDTQYF
TRBV15	TRBJ2-5	TRBD2	.	TGTGCCACCAGCAGAGATTTGGGGGGGACTAGCGGGGCCCGGGAGACCCAGTACTTC	CATSRDLGGTSGARETQYF
TRBV12-3/TRBV12-4	TRBJ1-5	.	many	TGTGCCAGCAGTTTGAGAGTGGGCAATCAGCCCCAGCATTTT	CASSLRVGNQPQHF
TRBV6-1	TRBJ1-2	.	few	TGTGCCAGCAGCTTCGGCAGGGGAGGTGGCTACACCTTC	CASSFGRGGGYTF
TRBV7-9	TRBJ1-1	.	.	TGTGCCAGCAGCCCCATGGGGGGATTAGGAACTGAAGCTTTCTTT	CASSPMGGLGTEAFF
TRBV29-1	TRBJ2-5	.	many	TGCAGCGTGCCGACAGGCGGGGGAGTAGAGACCCAGTACTTC	CSVPTGGGVETQYF
TRBV20-1	TRBJ2-1	TRBD2	.	TGCAGTGCTAGTAAGGGACTAGCGGGATTTTACAATGAGCAGTTCTTC	CSASKGLAGFYNEQFF
TRBV4-2	TRBJ2-3	.	many	TGTGCCAGCAGCCCTCAACTAGAGAGCACAGATACGCAGTATTTT	CASSPQLESTDTQYF
TRBV4-1	TRBJ1-1	.	many	TGCGCCAGCAGCCAAGATCCCCACGGGAACACTGAAGCTTTCTTT	CASSQDPHGNTEAFF
TRBV7-2	TRBJ1-1	TRBD1	few	TGTGCCAGCAGCCAAAGACAGGGGCGGATGAACACTGAAGCTTTCTTT	CASSQRQGRMNTEAFF
TRBV24-1	TRBJ2-5	TRBD1	.	TGTGCCACCAGTGAAGATGGATTCGGACAGGGACAAGAGACCCAGTACTTC	CATSEDGFGQGQETQYF
TRBV15	TRBJ2-1	TRBD1	.	TGTGCCACCAGCATTGGACAGGGGGCCACCGATGGATACAATGAGCAGTTCTTC	CATSIGQGATDGYNEQFF
TRBV19	TRBJ1-1	.	.	TGTGCCAGTAGTATAGATGGAGAGGGGTGGACTGAAGCTTTCTTC	CASSIDGEGWTEAFF
TRBV7-9	TRBJ2-1	.	many	TGTGCCAGCAGCTTAGGGACGGCATACAATGAGCAGTTCTTC	CASSLGTAYNEQFF
TRBV6-1	TRBJ1-1	.	many	TGTGCCAGCAGTACGAGGGACACCAGGAGAGCTTTCTTT	CASSTRDTRRAFF
TRBV12-3/TRBV12-4	TRBJ2-3	TRBD1	few	TGTGCCAGCAGTTTACAGGGGGTTGCAGATACGCAGTATTTT	CASSLQGVADTQYF
TRBV28	TRBJ2-1	.	many	TGTGCCAGCAGCTCGGAGCGAGCGGGCTCCTACAATGAGCAGTTCTTC	CASSSERAGSYNEQFF
TRBV2	TRBJ1-3	.	.	TGTGCCAGCAGACGACAGGCTGACACCATATATTTT	CASRRQADTIYF
TRBV14	TRBJ1-1	.	few	TGTGCCAGCAGCCAATGGAGGGTTCTCACTGAAGCTTTCTTT	CASSQWRVLTEAFF
TRBV11-2	TRBJ2-1	.	.	TGTGCCAGCAGCCCGAATCTAGGGAAGGCCTCCTACAATGAGCAGTTCTTC	CASSPNLGKASYNEQFF
TRBV10-3	TRBJ1-1	TRBD1	.	TGTGCCATCAGTGATTTTGGACAGGCGTTAGTCCCCCCAGCTTTCTTT	CAISDFGQALVPPAFF
TRBV2	TRBJ2-1	.	few	TGTGCCAGCATCAGGGGAAAGCTTCACAATGAGCAGTTCTTC	CASIRGKLHNEQFF
TRBV11-2	TRBJ2-1	.	many	TGTGCCAGCAGCTTAGCCCTAAACAATGAGCAGTTCTTC	CASSLALNNEQFF
TRBV3-1	TRBJ1-1	.	.	TGTGCCAGCAGCCAACTACCAGGAGGTCTCACTGAAGCTTTCTTT	CASSQLPGGLTEAFF
TRBV3-1	TRBJ1-2	TRBD1	many	TGTGCCAGCAGCCAACCGGACAGGGGTTATGGCTACACCTTC	CASSQPDRGYGYTF
TRBV20-1	TRBJ2-7	TRBD1	few	TGCAGTGCTAGTCAGGGGGCTAGGACCTACGAGCAGTACTTC	CSASQGARTYEQYF
TRBV7-9	TRBJ2-1	TRBD2	.	TGTGCCAGCAGCCCAGGGACTAGCGGGGGGGCCAATGAGCAGTTCTTC	CASSPGTSGGANEQFF
TRBV4-2	TRBJ2-1	TRBD1	.	TGTGCCAGCAGCCAAGAACGGACAGGGGTCGGGGATGAGCAGTTCTTC	CASSQERTGVGDEQFF
TRBV14	TRBJ2-3	.	.	TGTGCCAGCAGCCAAGGCCTGGGACGGGGCACAGATACGCAGTATTTT	CASSQGLGRGTDTQYF
TRBV7-8	TRBJ1-1	.	.	TGTGCCAGCAGCTTAGCGGAACTTCCGAACACTGAAGCTTTCTTT	CASSLAELPNTEAFF
TRBV20-1	TRBJ2-7	TRBD2	many	TGCAGTGCCCGAGCGGGAGGTCTTTCCTACGAGCAGTACTTC	CSARAGGLSYEQYF
TRBV5-5	TRBJ2-3	.	few	TGTGCCAGCAGCCAAGGGGACACCCGCACAGATACGCAGTATTTT	CASSQGDTRTDTQYF
TRBV24-1	TRBJ1-2	.	.	TGTGCCACCAGTGCCAGGCGATTCTATGGCTACACCTTC	CATSARRFYGYTF